The sequence of this T cell receptor beta chain was determined in a study of cytotoxic CD8 clonotypes in ibrutinib-treated CLL. Sequencing used immunoSEQ multiplex PCR; TCRdb keeps in-frame clones, though not all of them. The sample lists over 150,000 clones, more than 75% occurring once. The ends were cut back, 10 bases at V and 1 base at J, with 14 bases in the middle. CDR1 MDHEN and CDR2 SYDVKM come from the germline V gene. The CDR3 runs to 13 residues. The receptor was derived from a human donor with chronic lymphocytic leukemia. This specimen was PBMCs, taken after 12 months of ibrutinib treatment. The chain joins TRBV28 to TRBJ2-7, with a tentative D call TRBD2 (5 bases). The chain's CDR3 is CANSPGESYEQYF. The CDR3 coding sequence is TGTGCCAACTCCCCCGGGGAGTCCTACGAGCAGTACTTC.